The source of this T cell receptor beta chain is a study of T cell responses to AZD1222 COVID-19 vaccine. Overall study findings and caveats: Vaccine-related CD4 TCRs covered spike, predominating at 160-218 and 743-854. Repertoires were collected only later (after the peak T cell response had occurred). The donor group comprised mostly white British people and more females; the analysis possibly underestimated clonal diversity.

Points on this clone: Its specificity is not known.

The CDR3 is 14 residues long. Germline loops: CDR1 SGHRS, CDR2 YFSETQ. V gave up 1 base and J gave up 7 bases, with 11 bases separating them. The table came from immunoSEQ multiplex PCR; TCRdb's copy has only in-frame clones and leaves some out. Among about 78,000 clones listed, over 75% were seen once. Material: peripheral blood, obtained 28 days after the second AZD1222 dose. The gene calls are TRBV5-1 and TRBJ1-4, with a tentative D call TRBD1 (6 bases). The source is an adult who received the AZD1222 COVID-19 vaccine. CDR3 region: CASSLRVQGEKLFF. The CDR3, as DNA: TGCGCCAGCAGCTTGAGGGTACAGGGTGAAAAACTGTTTTTT.